This TCR beta chain was profiled in a study of regulatory T cells in long-lasting Graves disease. Study-wide context: Graves' patients diagnosed newly had used antithyroid drugs under 3 months. Notes on the study in general: Favored usage of TRBV28, TRBJ1-2 and TRBJ2-5 was recorded in persistent disease.

The sample holds a few counts of this clonotype. As yet, its antigen is unknown. With iRepertoire HTBI primers and Arm-PCR of CDR3 regions, TCR beta libraries were built. MiXCR, run by TCRdb on the multiplex PCR reads, gives a single entry per CDR3 protein. The profile shows 350,000 to 550,000 distinct CDR3 sequences, about a sixth of them singletons. Stated time point: newly diagnosed GD, antithyroid drugs for less than 3 months. RNA extracted from PBMCs served as the sequencing template. The CDR3 consists of 14 residues. Trimming removed 5 bases from V and 5 bases from J, with 15 bases in between. Germline lookup yields CDR1 LNHNV and CDR2 YYDKDF (reference sequence). This same sample was also part of a study on T cells in Graves' hyperthyroidism and ophthalmopathy. That work states: Initially, a first-round RT-PCR of the TCR CDR3 employed the HTBI primer set.

The clonotype comes from a young woman with Graves disease. The sequences come from peripheral blood mononuclear cells (PBMCs), collected at new diagnosis, from a patient treated with antithyroid drugs. This chain links TRBV15 with TRBJ2-5; tentatively, D is TRBD1 or TRBD2 (6 bases each). CDR3: CATSSQGRRETQYF. The CDR3 DNA reads TGTGCCACCAGCTCTCAGGGGAGGAGGGAGACCCAGTACTTC.